The clone carrying this TCR beta chain has ten or more counts. Its specificity is not known. V shed 3 bases, J shed 8 bases, and the junction held 7 bases outside the gene matches. The CDR3 runs to 14 residues. The sample belongs to a study of T cells in Graves' hyperthyroidism and ophthalmopathy. Across the whole study: Any treatment followed the collection of peripheral blood at initial diagnosis.

RNA transcripts provided the source from which TCR beta CDR3 regions were amplified. The HTBI primer set served for first-round RT-PCR of the TCR CDR3. In TCRdb, the multiplex PCR reads were re-called with MiXCR into one record per CDR3 protein. Of around 600,000 distinct CDR3 sequences detected, about 16% appear once; the ten largest clones hold around 3.5%. General study points: Using 13 V-J features, a model discriminated ophthalmopathy from stable hyperthyroidism. Also found in blood were most expanded thyroid clonotypes above 0.001.

This receptor was identified in a woman aged 40 to 50 with Graves' ophthalmopathy. The genes are TRBV12-3 or TRBV12-4 and TRBJ1-2; 9 positions agree with TRBD1. Source material: blood. The CDR3, as DNA: TGTGCCAGCAGTTTGTCGGGACAGGGCAGGGGCTACACCTTC. It translates to CASSLSGQGRGYTF.